One sample yielded the 9 T cell receptor beta chains listed below, sequenced in a study of T cells in tuberculosis. Profiled with immunoSEQ multiplex PCR; TCRdb holds only in-frame clones, not every one. The sample lists some 26,000 clones; approximately 90% were seen once. Source material: PBMCs. These receptors were taken from a donor aged 10-35 years with latent tuberculosis or without tuberculosis infection. Some clones in this sample may be carry-over from other donors' samples.

CDR3 nucleotides: TGTGCCAGCAGCCCCCGTCCCGGTAATGAGCAGTTCTTC. It yields the protein CASSPRPGNEQFF. The chain joins TRBV7-2 to TRBJ2-1; D is unresolved. V gave up 5 bases and J gave up 7 bases, with 12 bases separating them. This CDR3 comprises 13 residues. The germline V gene has CDR1 SGHTA and CDR2 FQGNSA. Complete variable domain (other parts from reference TRBV7-2 and TRBJ2-1): GAGVSQSPSNKVTEKGKDVELRCDPISGHTALYWYRQSLGQGLEFLIYFQGNSAPDKSGLPSDRFSAERTGGSVSTLTIQRTQQEDSAVYLCASSPRPGNEQFFGPGTRLTVL.

This chain links TRBV29-1 with TRBJ2-1; 8 bases are shared with TRBD2. Germline V CDR1 and CDR2: SQVTM, ANQGSEA. V lost 1 base and J lost 8; bases outside the gene matches: 10. CDR3 size: 15 residues. CDR3: CSVEALAGLGDEQFF. The CDR3 bases are TGCAGCGTTGAAGCTCTAGCGGGCCTCGGGGATGAGCAGTTCTTC.

The chain links TRBV18 to TRBJ1-4, with 8 bases matching TRBD1. After removal of 1 base from V and 5 bases from J, the junction contained 12 bases not matched to a gene. The CDR3 consists of 18 residues. From germline, CDR1 is KGHSH and CDR2 LQKENI. Here the CDR3 DNA reads TGTGCCAGCTCACCACTACCGGATTGGACAGGGACAAATGAAAAACTGTTTTTT. This translates into CASSPLPDWTGTNEKLFF.

V usage is TRBV2 and J usage is TRBJ2-2, with D unclear. Germline CDR1 SNHLY, CDR2 FYNNEI. Trimming took off 3 bases at V and 9 bases at J, with 20 bases between the two ends. The length of the CDR3 is 16 residues. Written as DNA, the CDR3 is TGTGCCAGCAGTGAGTTAAGCGCTACCATCCCCCGGGAGCTGTTTTTT. It yields the protein CASSELSATIPRELFF.

The J gene is TRBJ2-3, the V gene TRBV2; unclear D gene. Germline CDR1 is SNHLY and CDR2 is FYNNEI. The germline V and J ends were trimmed by 7 bases and 11 bases, with 16 bases remaining between them. The CDR3 is 12 residues long. The CDR3 loop reads CASTSVAQKQYF. The DNA of the CDR3 is TGTGCCAGCACCTCGGTGGCACAGAAGCAGTATTTT.

The rearrangement uses TRBV2 and TRBJ1-5, with 10 bases lining up with TRBD1. The germline CDR1 and CDR2 sequences are SNHLY and FYNNEI. This CDR3 contains 14 residues. V trimming: 8 bases; J trimming: 3 bases; junction bases outside the gene matches: 4. CDR3 DNA: TGTGCCAGCCGGACAGGGGGTGCCAATCAGCCCCAGCATTTT. Its translation is CASRTGGANQPQHF.

The J gene is TRBJ1-1, the V gene TRBV2, with TRBD1 matching 7 bases. Per the germline V gene, CDR1 is SNHLY and CDR2 is FYNNEI. V was clipped by 4 bases and J by 1 base; unmatched bases: 3. This CDR3 has 14 residues. CDR3 sequence (DNA): TGTGCCAGCAGTGCTGGACAGGCGAACACTGAAGCTTTCTTT. This gives the protein CASSAGQANTEAFF.

The chain uses TRBV13 and TRBJ1-5, with a weak D call TRBD1 (5 bases). Germline V gene lookup returns CDR1 PRHDT and CDR2 FYEKMQ (reference sequence). CDR3 length: 12 residues. With 0 bases removed from V and 8 bases from J, the gap between germline ends came to 5 bases. The CDR3 region has the DNA TGTGCCAGCAGCTTAGGGACAGAGCCCCAGCATTTT. Translation: CASSLGTEPQHF.

The CDR3 DNA reads as TGTGCCAGCGTCACCACGGGCAGGGGCCCTCGGAAGGGCACTGAAGCTTTCTTT. Translated, it gives CASVTTGRGPRKGTEAFF. V gene TRBV18 combines with J gene TRBJ1-1; TRBD1 might be the D (6 bases). CDR3 size: 18 residues. Deletions cut 8 bases from V and 4 bases from J, with 29 bases between. The germline V gene encodes CDR1 KGHSH and CDR2 LQKENI.